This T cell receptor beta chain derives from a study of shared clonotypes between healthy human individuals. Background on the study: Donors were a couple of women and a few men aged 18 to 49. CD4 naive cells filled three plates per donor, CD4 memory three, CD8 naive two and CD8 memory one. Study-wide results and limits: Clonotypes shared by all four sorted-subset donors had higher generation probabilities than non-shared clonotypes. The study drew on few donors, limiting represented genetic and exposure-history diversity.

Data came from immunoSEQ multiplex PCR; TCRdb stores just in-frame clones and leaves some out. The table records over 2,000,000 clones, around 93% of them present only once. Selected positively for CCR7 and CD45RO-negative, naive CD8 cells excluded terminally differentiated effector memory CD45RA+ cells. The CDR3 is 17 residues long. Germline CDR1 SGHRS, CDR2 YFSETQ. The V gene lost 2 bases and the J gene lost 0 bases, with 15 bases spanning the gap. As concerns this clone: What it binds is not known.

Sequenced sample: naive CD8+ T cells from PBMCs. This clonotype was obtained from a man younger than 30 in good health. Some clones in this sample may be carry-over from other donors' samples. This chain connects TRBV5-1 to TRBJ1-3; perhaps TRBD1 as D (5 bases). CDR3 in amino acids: CASSLDSWGVSGNTIYF. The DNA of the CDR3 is TGCGCCAGCAGCTTAGACTCATGGGGCGTCTCTGGAAACACCATATATTTT.